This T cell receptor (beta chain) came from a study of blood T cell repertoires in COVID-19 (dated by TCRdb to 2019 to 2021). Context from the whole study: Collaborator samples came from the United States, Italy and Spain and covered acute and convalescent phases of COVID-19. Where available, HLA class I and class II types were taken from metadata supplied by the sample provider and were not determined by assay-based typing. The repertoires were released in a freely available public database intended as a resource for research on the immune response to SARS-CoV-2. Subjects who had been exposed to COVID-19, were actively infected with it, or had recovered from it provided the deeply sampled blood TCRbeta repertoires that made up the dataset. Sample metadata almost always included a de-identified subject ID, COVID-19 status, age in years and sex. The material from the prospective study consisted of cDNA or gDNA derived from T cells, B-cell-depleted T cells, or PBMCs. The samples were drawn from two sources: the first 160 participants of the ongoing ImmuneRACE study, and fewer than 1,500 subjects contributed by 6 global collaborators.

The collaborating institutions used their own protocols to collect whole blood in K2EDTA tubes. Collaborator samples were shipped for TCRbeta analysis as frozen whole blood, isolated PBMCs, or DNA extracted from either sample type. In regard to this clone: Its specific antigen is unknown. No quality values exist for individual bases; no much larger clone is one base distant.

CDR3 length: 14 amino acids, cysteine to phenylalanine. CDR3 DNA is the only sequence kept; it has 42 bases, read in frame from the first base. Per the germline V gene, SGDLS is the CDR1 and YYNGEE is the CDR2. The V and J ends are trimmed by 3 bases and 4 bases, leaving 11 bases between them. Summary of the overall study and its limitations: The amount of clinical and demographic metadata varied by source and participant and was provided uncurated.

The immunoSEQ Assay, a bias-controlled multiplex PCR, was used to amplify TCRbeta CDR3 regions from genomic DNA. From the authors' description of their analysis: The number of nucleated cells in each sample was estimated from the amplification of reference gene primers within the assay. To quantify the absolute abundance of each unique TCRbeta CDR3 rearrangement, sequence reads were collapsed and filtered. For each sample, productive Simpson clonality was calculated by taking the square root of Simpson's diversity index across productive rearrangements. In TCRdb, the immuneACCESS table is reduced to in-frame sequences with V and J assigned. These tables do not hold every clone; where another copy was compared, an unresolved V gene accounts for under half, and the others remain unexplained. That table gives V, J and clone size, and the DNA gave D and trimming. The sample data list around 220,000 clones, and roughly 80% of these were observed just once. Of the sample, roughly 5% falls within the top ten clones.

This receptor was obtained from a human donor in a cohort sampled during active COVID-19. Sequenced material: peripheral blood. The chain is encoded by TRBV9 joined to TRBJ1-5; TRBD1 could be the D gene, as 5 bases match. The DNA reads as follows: TGTGCCAGCAGCGCCGAGGCAGGGAATCAGCCCCAGCATTTT. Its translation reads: CASSAEAGNQPQHF.